The 31 T cell receptor beta chains given below trace back to one sample, sequenced in a study of shared clonotypes between healthy human individuals. Sequenced by immunoSEQ multiplex PCR; TCRdb stores in-frame clones only, minus some. Of roughly 2 million clones in the sample, 95% were seen once. Sequencing was performed on naive CD4+ T cells sorted from blood. Subset reported: CD45RA+ positively selected. Receptors originate from a man between 18 and 29 years old in good health.

The rearrangement links TRBV7-2 to TRBJ2-3, with TRBD2 identical over 11 bases. This CDR3 has 16 residues. Per germline, CDR1 SGHTA and CDR2 FQGNSA. The ends lost 3 bases at V and 0 bases at J; junction bases unmatched: 2. The CDR3: CASSFTSGGSTDTQYF. CDR3 nucleotides: TGTGCCAGCAGCTTTACTAGCGGGGGAAGCACAGATACGCAGTATTTT.

The chain employs TRBV6-5 and TRBJ1-5, with 9 bases aligning to TRBD1. Germline CDR1 MNHEY, CDR2 SVGAGI. The trim removed 6 bases at V and 0 bases at J, leaving 3 bases unmatched. This CDR3 spans 15 amino acids. CDR3 in amino acids: CASRRQGDSNQPQHF. The CDR3 nucleotides are TGTGCCAGCAGAAGACAGGGGGATAGCAATCAGCCCCAGCATTTT.

The chain uses TRBV5-1 and TRBJ2-7; no firm D call. The V gene's germline CDR1 is SGHRS and CDR2 YFSETQ. The ends were cut back, 4 bases at V and 0 bases at J, with 11 bases in the middle. This CDR3 spans 14 amino acids. CDR3 coding DNA: TGCGCCAGCAGCCCGACCCATGCCTCCTACGAGCAGTACTTC. Protein sequence: CASSPTHASYEQYF. Looking up the rest from reference TRBV5-1 and TRBJ2-7 gives the full variable domain: KAGVTQTPRYLIKTRGQQVTLSCSPISGHRSVSWYQQTPGQGLQFLFEYFSETQRNKGNFPGRFSGRQFSNSRSEMNVSTLELGDSALYLCASSPTHASYEQYFGPGTRLTVT.

The J gene is TRBJ2-3, the V gene TRBV18, with D hard to call. Per germline, CDR1 KGHSH and CDR2 LQKENI. V was cut by 4 bases and J by 1 base, with 9 bases left in between. The CDR3 is made up of 14 amino acids. As DNA, the CDR3 is TGTGCCAGCTCACAGGTTGGGGGCACAGATACGCAGTATTTT. As protein: CASSQVGGTDTQYF.

V usage is TRBV19 and J usage is TRBJ1-6; 7 bases are shared with TRBD1. Trimming at V came to 8 bases and at J to 7 bases, leaving 8 bases not matched to a gene. The CDR3 covers 14 residues. CDR1 is LNHDA and CDR2 is SQIVND in the germline V gene (reference sequence). This CDR3 reads CASATGARNSPLHF. The CDR3 DNA reads as TGTGCCAGTGCAACAGGGGCTCGAAATTCACCCCTCCACTTT. Supplemented by reference TRBV19 and TRBJ1-6, the full variable domain reads DGGITQSPKYLFRKEGQNVTLSCEQNLNHDAMYWYRQDPGQGLRLIYYSQIVNDFQKGDIAEGYSVSREKKESFPLTVTSAQKNPTAFYLCASATGARNSPLHFGNGTRLTVT.

This chain connects TRBV5-4 to TRBJ2-7; the match to TRBD2 covers 9 bases. CDR3 size: 16 residues. Germline CDR1 and CDR2: SGHNT and YYREEE (reference sequence). V dropped 5 bases and J dropped 2; count of bases not matched to a gene: 11. The CDR3 bases are TGTGCCAGCAGTCGGGGAAGCGGGGGGCCCACCTACGAGCAGTACTTC. This translates into CASSRGSGGPTYEQYF.

This clone appeared once. The genes are TRBV2 and TRBJ2-1, with 10 positions matching TRBD1. J was trimmed by 5 bases and V by 6 bases; bases with no gene match: 13. This CDR3 spans 17 amino acids. Looked up from germline, CDR1 is SNHLY and CDR2 is FYNNEI. CDR3 protein: CASSQRARQGADNEQFF. The DNA for the CDR3 is TGTGCCAGCAGCCAAAGAGCAAGACAGGGGGCCGACAATGAGCAGTTCTTC.

V and J are TRBV10-3 and TRBJ1-2, with D possibly TRBD1 on 5 matching bases. Germline CDR1 and CDR2: ENHRY and SYGVKD. This CDR3 comprises 15 residues. V was shortened by 5 bases and J by 4 bases, with 17 bases between the two germline ends. Here the CDR3 reads CAISTTEGPSYGYTF. The CDR3 region has the DNA TGTGCCATCAGTACGACCGAGGGACCGAGCTATGGCTACACCTTC.

This chain connects TRBV19 to TRBJ1-5; 9 bases are shared with TRBD1. Germline V gives CDR1 LNHDA, CDR2 SQIVND (reference sequence). The CDR3 length is 14 residues. V shed 5 bases and J 4 bases; nucleotides not matched to a gene: 3. The CDR3 protein is CASSWGQGNQPQHF. Here the CDR3 DNA reads TGTGCCAGTAGTTGGGGACAGGGAAATCAGCCCCAGCATTTT.

The chain has TRBV4-1 and TRBJ2-7; 9 nucleotides line up with TRBD1. Germline loops: CDR1 MGHRA, CDR2 YSYEKL. This CDR3 has 16 amino acids. The ends lost 1 base at V and 6 bases at J; junction bases unmatched: 10. This chain's CDR3 is CASSQGVGQGLSEQYF. The CDR3 DNA reads TGCGCCAGCAGCCAAGGGGTCGGACAGGGGCTTAGCGAGCAGTACTTC.

The chain employs TRBV10-3 and TRBJ1-4, with D possibly TRBD1 on 6 matching bases. Between the trimmed V and J ends, which lost 4 bases and 0 bases, there was a span of 6 bases. This CDR3 is 14 amino acids long. The germline V gene has CDR1 ENHRY and CDR2 SYGVKD. CDR3 coding DNA: TGTGCCATCAGTGGGACAGCAACTAATGAAAAACTGTTTTTT. This sequence encodes CAISGTATNEKLFF.

A remark on this clone: Other DNA sequences of this sample code for an identical CDR3. The chain combines TRBV5-1 with TRBJ2-2; the D gene could be TRBD1 or TRBD2 (5 bases each). Germline CDR1 reads SGHRS; CDR2 reads YFSETQ. Trimming shortened V by 0 bases and J by 0 bases, and 9 bases separated the two germline ends. The CDR3 runs 16 residues. CDR3 nucleotide sequence: TGCGCCAGCAGCTTGGACGGGACCTCGAACACCGGGGAGCTGTTTTTT. Protein product: CASSLDGTSNTGELFF.

This chain uses TRBV5-1 with TRBJ1-6; possible D gene TRBD1, 6 bases. The germline V and J ends were trimmed by 4 bases and 7 bases, with 12 bases remaining between them. There are 14 residues in the CDR3. Germline lookup yields CDR1 SGHRS and CDR2 YFSETQ. CDR3 coding DNA: TGCGCCAGCAGCCCAGAGGACAGAAATTCACCCCTCCACTTT. This gives the protein CASSPEDRNSPLHF.

CDR3 in DNA: TGTGCCAGCAGCGGAACACCGGGGGCCTACGAGCAGTACTTC. Protein product: CASSGTPGAYEQYF. The chain couples TRBV9 to TRBJ2-7, with a weak D call TRBD2 (6 bases). Deletions cut 3 bases from V and 2 bases from J, with 12 bases between. CDR3 length: 14 amino acids. CDR1 and CDR2 from the germline V gene are SGDLS and YYNGEE.

Details on this clone: This same CDR3 is encoded by further DNA sequences in the sample. The CDR3, as DNA: TGTGCCAGCTCACCGGACAGGACTGAAGCTTTCTTT. This sequence encodes CASSPDRTEAFF. This chain joins TRBV18 and TRBJ1-1; TRBD1 aligns across 7 bases. There are 12 residues in the CDR3. Germline assignment: CDR1 KGHSH and CDR2 LQKENI. V shed 3 bases, J shed 5 bases, and the junction held 0 bases outside the gene matches.

The V gene is TRBV11-3, the J gene TRBJ1-1; 7 nucleotides line up with TRBD1. Germline CDR1 SGHNT, CDR2 YENEEA. CDR3 size: 14 residues. The V and J ends lost 3 bases and 2 bases, in that order; junction bases with no gene match: 3. In DNA form, the CDR3 reads TGTGCCAGCAGCTTTCAGGGGGATAACACTGAAGCTTTCTTT. Translation gives CASSFQGDNTEAFF.

The V and J genes are TRBV4-1 and TRBJ2-3; TRBD1 is a possible D gene (6 bases). The CDR3 consists of 13 residues. The germline V and J ends were trimmed by 1 base and 14 bases, with 16 bases remaining between them. The germline V gene encodes CDR1 MGHRA and CDR2 YSYEKL. The CDR3 here is CASSQVPPRQVYF. CDR3 in DNA: TGCGCCAGCAGCCAAGTTCCTCCCCGACAGGTGTATTTT.

The chain is built from TRBV2 and TRBJ2-7; the match to TRBD1 covers 10 bases. Per germline, CDR1 SNHLY and CDR2 FYNNEI. The CDR3 is 13 amino acids. Losses at the gene ends were 10 bases for V and 3 bases for J; bases not matched to a gene: 6. The CDR3 coding sequence is TGTGCCACCTCTGGACAGGGGGTCTACGAGCAGTACTTC. Its protein is CATSGQGVYEQYF.

The genes are TRBV18 and TRBJ1-2, with TRBD1 matching 10 bases. Unmatched junction bases numbered 7, after V lost 0 bases and J lost 0 bases. From germline, CDR1 is KGHSH and CDR2 LQKENI. CDR3 length: 18 amino acids. CDR3 in amino acids: CASSPPGQGTSANYGYTF. CDR3 nucleotides: TGTGCCAGCTCACCACCGGGACAGGGGACCTCAGCTAACTATGGCTACACCTTC. Full variable domain (missing parts from reference TRBV18 and TRBJ1-2): NAGVMQNPRHLVRRRGQEARLRCSPMKGHSHVYWYRQLPEEGLKFMVYLQKENIIDESGMPKERFSAEFPKEGPSILRIQQVVRGDSAAYFCASSPPGQGTSANYGYTFGSGTRLTVV.

In regard to this clone: This specimen includes other DNA sequences encoding the same CDR3. V and J are TRBV9 and TRBJ2-1; the match to TRBD2 covers 10 bases. CDR1 is SGDLS and CDR2 is YYNGEE in the germline V gene. The CDR3 contains 16 residues. V lost 0 bases and J lost 4; bases outside the gene matches: 4. CDR3 nucleotides: TGTGCCAGCAGCGTAGCTACTAGCGGGGTATACAATGAGCAGTTCTTC. Translation gives CASSVATSGVYNEQFF.

The chain recombines TRBV30 with TRBJ2-7, with D uncertain. CDR1 and CDR2 (germline): GTSNPN, SVGIG (reference sequence). Trimming shortened V by 3 bases and J by 4 bases, and 16 bases separated the two germline ends. This CDR3 is 14 amino acids long. In nucleotides, the CDR3 is TGTGCCTGGAGCCCAGAGCCGTTAGCTTACGAGCAGTACTTC. Amino acids: CAWSPEPLAYEQYF.

This chain uses TRBV6-1 with TRBJ1-2; 7 nucleotides align to TRBD1. V gave up 5 bases and J gave up 5 bases; unmatched junction bases: 5. This CDR3 region has 13 residues. Germline V gives CDR1 MNHNS, CDR2 SASEGT. For the CDR3, the DNA is TGTGCCAGCAGTACCCGGGACAGTTATGGCTACACCTTC. Translating it yields CASSTRDSYGYTF.

This chain links TRBV19 with TRBJ2-7; 8 bases match TRBD1. Unmatched junction bases numbered 5, after V lost 1 base and J lost 0 bases. The CDR3 length is 16 residues. CDR1 and CDR2 (germline): LNHDA, SQIVND (reference sequence). CDR3 protein: CASSIGSRGPSYEQYF. The DNA of the CDR3 is TGTGCCAGTAGTATAGGCTCCAGGGGGCCCTCCTACGAGCAGTACTTC.

The chain links TRBV7-9 to TRBJ2-5, with D unclear. CDR1 SEHNR and CDR2 FQNEAQ come from the germline V gene (reference sequence). This CDR3 spans 15 amino acids. V lost 0 bases, J lost 1 base, and 9 bases lay in between. The chain's CDR3 is CASSLAPGTQETQYF. In DNA form, the CDR3 reads TGTGCCAGCAGCTTAGCGCCGGGTACCCAAGAGACCCAGTACTTC. Together with reference TRBV7-9 and TRBJ2-5, the CDR3 gives the full variable domain: DTGVSQNPRHKITKRGQNVTFRCDPISEHNRLYWYRQTLGQGPEFLTYFQNEAQLEKSRLLSDRFSAERPKGSFSTLEIQRTEQGDSAMYLCASSLAPGTQETQYFGPGTRLLVL.

Comments on this clone: Other DNA sequences in the same sample also yield this CDR3. The V call is TRBV30, the J call TRBJ1-1, with D unresolved. Germline values: CDR1 GTSNPN, CDR2 SVGIG (reference sequence). The CDR3 is 15 amino acids. V lost 0 bases to trimming and J lost 0 bases, with 11 bases between them. The CDR3 spells CAWSVSRLLNTEAFF. CDR3 sequence (DNA): TGTGCCTGGAGTGTAAGCAGGTTATTGAACACTGAAGCTTTCTTT.

The chain combines TRBV7-2 with TRBJ2-7, with 11 bases matching TRBD1. The CDR3 covers 15 residues. V trimming: 5 bases; J trimming: 4 bases; junction bases outside the gene matches: 7. Germline values: CDR1 SGHTA, CDR2 FQGNSA. DNA for the CDR3: TGTGCCAGCAGCCCTTGGACAGGGGGCCGGTACGAGCAGTACTTC. Its translation is CASSPWTGGRYEQYF.

CDR3 DNA: TGTGCCATCAGACTGGACAATGAGCAGTTCTTC. Its translation: CAIRLDNEQFF. The gene calls are TRBV10-3 and TRBJ2-1, with no clear D. Per the germline V gene, CDR1 is ENHRY and CDR2 is SYGVKD. V was shortened by 6 bases and J by 5 bases, with 5 bases between the two germline ends. The CDR3 sequence is 11 residues long.

The V and J genes are TRBV7-9 and TRBJ1-1; no definite D call. CDR1 and CDR2 from the germline V gene are SEHNR and FQNEAQ (reference sequence). V gave up 5 bases and J gave up 11 bases, with 18 bases separating them. The CDR3 consists of 13 residues. CDR3 residues: CASSLNAGLRAFF. The CDR3 nucleotides read TGTGCCAGCAGCCTTAACGCTGGGTTGAGGGCTTTCTTT.

The chain is built from TRBV5-4 and TRBJ2-5; TRBD2 aligns across 8 bases. The length of the CDR3 is 14 residues. Germline CDR1 reads SGHNT; CDR2 reads YYREEE (reference sequence). Trimming cost V 10 bases and J 2 bases; bases outside gene matches: 10. As DNA, the CDR3 is TGTGCCCTTACTATGGGCGGGAGGCAAGAGACCCAGTACTTC. It specifies CALTMGGRQETQYF.

J is TRBJ2-7 and V is TRBV6-5; a possible D gene is TRBD1 (5 bases). The germline V and J ends were trimmed by 6 bases and 3 bases, with 15 bases remaining between them. This CDR3 contains 14 residues. Germline CDR1 reads MNHEY; CDR2 reads SVGAGI. CDR3 loop: CASRYEVDSYEQYF. CDR3 sequence (DNA): TGTGCCAGCAGATACGAGGTAGACAGCTACGAGCAGTACTTC.

In the case of this clone: This CDR3 is also generated by other DNA sequences in the sample. The chain employs TRBV18 and TRBJ2-7, with 7 bases lining up with TRBD2. Germline CDR1 and CDR2: KGHSH and LQKENI. V was clipped by 4 bases and J by 0 bases; unmatched bases: 6. The CDR3 extends over 15 amino acids. The CDR3 loop is CASSLGRGSSYEQYF. The CDR3 nucleotides read TGTGCCAGCTCACTCGGGCGGGGGAGCTCCTACGAGCAGTACTTC.